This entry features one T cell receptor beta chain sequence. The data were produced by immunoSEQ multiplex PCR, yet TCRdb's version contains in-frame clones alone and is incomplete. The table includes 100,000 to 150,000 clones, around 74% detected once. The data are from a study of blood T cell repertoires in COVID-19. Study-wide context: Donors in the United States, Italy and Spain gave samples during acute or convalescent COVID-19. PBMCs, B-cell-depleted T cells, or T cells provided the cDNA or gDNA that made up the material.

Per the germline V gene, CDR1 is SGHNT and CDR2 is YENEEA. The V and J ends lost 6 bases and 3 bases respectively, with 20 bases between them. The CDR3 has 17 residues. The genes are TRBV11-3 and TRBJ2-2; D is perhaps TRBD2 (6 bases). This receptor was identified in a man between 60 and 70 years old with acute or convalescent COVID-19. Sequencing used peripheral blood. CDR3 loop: CASSLTTGVIDTGELFF. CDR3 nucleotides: TGTGCCAGCAGTTTGACGACGGGGGTAATTGACACCGGGGAGCTGTTTTTT.